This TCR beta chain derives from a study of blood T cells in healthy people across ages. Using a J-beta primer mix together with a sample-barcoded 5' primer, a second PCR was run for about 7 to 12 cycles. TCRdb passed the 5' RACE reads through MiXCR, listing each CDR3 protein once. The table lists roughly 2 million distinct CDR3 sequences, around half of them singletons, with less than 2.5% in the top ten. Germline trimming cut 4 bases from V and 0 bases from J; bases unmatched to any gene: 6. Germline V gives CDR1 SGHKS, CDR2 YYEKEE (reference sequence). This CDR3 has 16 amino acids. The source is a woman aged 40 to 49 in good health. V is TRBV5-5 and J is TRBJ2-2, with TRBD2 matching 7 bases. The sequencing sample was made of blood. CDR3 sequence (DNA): TGTGCCAGCAGCCACGTGACTAGCCCGAACACCGGGGAGCTGTTTTTT. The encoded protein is CASSHVTSPNTGELFF.